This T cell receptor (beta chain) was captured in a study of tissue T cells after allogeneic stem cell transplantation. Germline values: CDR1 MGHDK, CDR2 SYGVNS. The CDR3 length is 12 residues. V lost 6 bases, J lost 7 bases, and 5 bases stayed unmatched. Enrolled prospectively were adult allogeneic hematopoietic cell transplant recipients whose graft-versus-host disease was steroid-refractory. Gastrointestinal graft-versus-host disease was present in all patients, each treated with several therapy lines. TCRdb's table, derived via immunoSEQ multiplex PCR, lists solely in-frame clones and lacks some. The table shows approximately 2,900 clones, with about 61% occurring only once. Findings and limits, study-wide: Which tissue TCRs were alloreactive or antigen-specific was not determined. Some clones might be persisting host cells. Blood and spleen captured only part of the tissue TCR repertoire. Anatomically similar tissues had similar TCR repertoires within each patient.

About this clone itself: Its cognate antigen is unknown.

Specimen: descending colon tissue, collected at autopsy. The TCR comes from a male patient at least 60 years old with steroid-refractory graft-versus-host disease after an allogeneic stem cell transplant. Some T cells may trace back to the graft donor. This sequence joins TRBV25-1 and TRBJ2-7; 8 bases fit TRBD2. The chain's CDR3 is CASRPAGGEQYF. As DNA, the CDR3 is TGTGCCAGCAGGCCCGCGGGGGGAGAGCAGTACTTC.